Sequencing of this T cell receptor (beta chain) was carried out in a study of long-term antiretroviral therapy in people with HIV. Study findings and constraints: All blood samples came from the years 2004 to 2017, possibly under older ART regimens. With ART, diversity went up but was still lower than in transplant donor controls. In HIV, the repertoires covered a tighter span of CDR3 lengths than in controls.

As for this clone: The antigen is undetermined.

Post-ART PBMC samples numbered at least two per donor, and pre-ART ones at least one. The germline CDR1 and CDR2 sequences are MNHEY and SMNVEV (reference sequence). The CDR3 contains 17 residues. The V end was cut by 5 bases, the J end by 6 bases, with 25 bases between. Investigators performed immunoSEQ version v3.0 at survey level. Generated by immunoSEQ multiplex PCR, the TCRdb table keeps only in-frame clones and is missing some. The table includes about 15,000 clones, around 83% detected once. The rearrangement links TRBV27 to TRBJ1-1; D might be TRBD1 (5 bases). Sequencing was performed on unsorted PBMCs, taken just before starting antiretroviral therapy. The TCR was taken from a man aged 35 to 55 with HIV. In DNA, the CDR3 is TGTGCCAGCAGTACTCTTACTCCGGGACCCACGAAGGCTGAAGCTTTCTTT. Its protein is CASSTLTPGPTKAEAFF.